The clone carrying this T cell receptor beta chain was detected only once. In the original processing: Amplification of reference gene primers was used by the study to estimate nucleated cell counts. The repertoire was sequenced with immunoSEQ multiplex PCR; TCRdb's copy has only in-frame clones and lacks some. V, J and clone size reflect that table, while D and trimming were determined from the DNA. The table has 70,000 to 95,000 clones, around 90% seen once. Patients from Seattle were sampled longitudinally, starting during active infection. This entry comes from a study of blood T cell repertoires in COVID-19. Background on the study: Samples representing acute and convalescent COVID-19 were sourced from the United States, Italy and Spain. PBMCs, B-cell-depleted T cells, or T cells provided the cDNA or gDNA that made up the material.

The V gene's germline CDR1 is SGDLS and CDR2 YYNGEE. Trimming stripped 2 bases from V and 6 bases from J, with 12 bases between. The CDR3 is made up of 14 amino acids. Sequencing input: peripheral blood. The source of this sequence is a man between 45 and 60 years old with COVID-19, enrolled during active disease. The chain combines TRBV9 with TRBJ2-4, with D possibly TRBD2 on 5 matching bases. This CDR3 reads CASSVGDNLNIQYF. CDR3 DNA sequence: TGTGCCAGCAGCGTGGGAGACAACCTAAACATTCAGTACTTC.